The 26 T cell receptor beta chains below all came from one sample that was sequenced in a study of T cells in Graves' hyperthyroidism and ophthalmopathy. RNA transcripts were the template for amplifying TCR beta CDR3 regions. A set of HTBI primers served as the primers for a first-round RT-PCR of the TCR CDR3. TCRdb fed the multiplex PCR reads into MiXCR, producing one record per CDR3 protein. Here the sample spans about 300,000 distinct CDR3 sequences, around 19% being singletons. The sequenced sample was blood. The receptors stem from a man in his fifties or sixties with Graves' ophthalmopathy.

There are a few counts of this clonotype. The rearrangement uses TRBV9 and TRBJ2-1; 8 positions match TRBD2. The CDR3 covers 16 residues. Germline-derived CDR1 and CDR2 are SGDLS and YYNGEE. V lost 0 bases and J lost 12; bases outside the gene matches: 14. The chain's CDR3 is CASSVVARTALAGQFF. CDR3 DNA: TGTGCCAGCAGCGTAGTCGCAAGGACGGCTCTAGCGGGGCAGTTCTTC. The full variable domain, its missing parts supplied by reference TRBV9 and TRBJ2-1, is DSGVTQTPKHLITATGQRVTLRCSPRSGDLSVYWYQQSLDQGLQFLIQYYNGEERAKGNILERFSAQQFPDLHSELNLSSLELGDSALYFCASSVVARTALAGQFFGPGTRLTVL.

CDR3 in amino acids: CASRTDKGANTGELFF. The CDR3 DNA sequence: TGTGCCAGCAGGACTGACAAGGGGGCGAACACCGGGGAGCTGTTTTTT. The chain employs TRBV5-4 and TRBJ2-2; possible D gene TRBD1, 6 bases. The CDR3 totals 16 residues. V lost 5 bases and J 0 bases, leaving 14 bases between the germline ends. CDR1 is SGHNT and CDR2 is YYREEE in the germline V gene (reference sequence). The full variable domain, completed using reference TRBV5-4 and TRBJ2-2, is ETGVTQSPTHLIKTRGQQVTLRCSSQSGHNTVSWYQQALGQGPQFIFQYYREEENGRGNFPPRFSGLQFPNYSSELNVNALELDDSALYLCASRTDKGANTGELFFGEGSRLTVL.

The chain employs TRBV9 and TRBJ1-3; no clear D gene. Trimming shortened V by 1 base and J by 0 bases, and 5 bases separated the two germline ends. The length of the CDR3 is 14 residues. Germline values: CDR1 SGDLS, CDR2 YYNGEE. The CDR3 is CASSVRSSGNTIYF. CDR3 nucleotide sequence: TGTGCCAGCAGCGTACGGTCCTCTGGAAACACCATATATTTT.

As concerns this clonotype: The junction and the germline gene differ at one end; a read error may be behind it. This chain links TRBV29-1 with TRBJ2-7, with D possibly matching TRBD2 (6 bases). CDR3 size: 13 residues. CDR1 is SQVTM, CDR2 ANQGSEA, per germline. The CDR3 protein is CSVEGGVSYEQYF. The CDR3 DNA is TGCAGCGTGGAAGGCGGGGTCTCCTACGAGCAGTACTTC.

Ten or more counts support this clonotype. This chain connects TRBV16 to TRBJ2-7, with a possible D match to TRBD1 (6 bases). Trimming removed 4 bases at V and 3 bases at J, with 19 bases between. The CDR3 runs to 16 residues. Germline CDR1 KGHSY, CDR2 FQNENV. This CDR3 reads CASSRTPGPQGYEQYF. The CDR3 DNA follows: TGTGCCAGCAGCCGAACACCCGGGCCACAGGGCTACGAGCAGTACTTC.

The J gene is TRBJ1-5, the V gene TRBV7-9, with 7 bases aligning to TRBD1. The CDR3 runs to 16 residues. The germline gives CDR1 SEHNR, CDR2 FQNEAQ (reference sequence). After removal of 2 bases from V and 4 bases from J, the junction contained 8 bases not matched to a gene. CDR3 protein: CASSLQTGRGNQPQHF. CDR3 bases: TGTGCCAGCAGCTTACAGACAGGGCGGGGGAATCAGCCCCAGCATTTT.

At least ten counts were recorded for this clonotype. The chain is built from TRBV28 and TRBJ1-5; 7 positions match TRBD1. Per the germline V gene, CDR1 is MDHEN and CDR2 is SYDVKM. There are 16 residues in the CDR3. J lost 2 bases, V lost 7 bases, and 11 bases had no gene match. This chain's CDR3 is CASNPTRTGGNQPQHF. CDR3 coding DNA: TGTGCCAGCAACCCTACCCGAACAGGGGGCAATCAGCCCCAGCATTTT.

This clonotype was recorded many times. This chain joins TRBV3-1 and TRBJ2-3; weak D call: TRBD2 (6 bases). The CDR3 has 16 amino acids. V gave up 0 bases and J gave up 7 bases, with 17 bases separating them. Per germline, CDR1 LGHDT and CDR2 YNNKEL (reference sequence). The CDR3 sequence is CASSQDGARGGNTQYF. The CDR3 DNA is TGTGCCAGCAGCCAAGACGGAGCTAGGGGAGGAAATACGCAGTATTTT.

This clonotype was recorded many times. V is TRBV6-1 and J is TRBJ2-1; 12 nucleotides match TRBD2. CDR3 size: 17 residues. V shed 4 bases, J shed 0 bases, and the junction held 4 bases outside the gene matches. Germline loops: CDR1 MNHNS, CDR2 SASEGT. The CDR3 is CASSGLAGAVSYNEQFF. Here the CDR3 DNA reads TGTGCCAGCAGTGGACTAGCGGGAGCTGTCTCCTACAATGAGCAGTTCTTC.

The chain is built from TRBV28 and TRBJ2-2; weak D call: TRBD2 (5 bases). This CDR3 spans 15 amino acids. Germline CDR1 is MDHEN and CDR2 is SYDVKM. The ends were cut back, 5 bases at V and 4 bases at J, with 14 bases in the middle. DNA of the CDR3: TGTGCCAGCAGTCCCCCGAGGGCGGGCACCGGGGAGCTGTTTTTT. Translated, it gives CASSPPRAGTGELFF.

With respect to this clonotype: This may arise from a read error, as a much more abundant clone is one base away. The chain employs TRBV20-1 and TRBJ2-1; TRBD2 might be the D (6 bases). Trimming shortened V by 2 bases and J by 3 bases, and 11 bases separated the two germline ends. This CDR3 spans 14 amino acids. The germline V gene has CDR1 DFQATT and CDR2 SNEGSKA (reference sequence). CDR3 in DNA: TGCAGTGCTAGACTAGCGAGGGGCTACAATGAGCAGTTCTTC. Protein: CSARLARGYNEQFF.

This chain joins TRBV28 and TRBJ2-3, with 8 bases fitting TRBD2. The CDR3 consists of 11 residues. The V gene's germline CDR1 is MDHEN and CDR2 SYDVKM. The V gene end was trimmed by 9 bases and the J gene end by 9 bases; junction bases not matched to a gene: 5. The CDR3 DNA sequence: TGTGCCAGTCATAGCGGGAAGACGCAGTATTTT. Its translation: CASHSGKTQYF.

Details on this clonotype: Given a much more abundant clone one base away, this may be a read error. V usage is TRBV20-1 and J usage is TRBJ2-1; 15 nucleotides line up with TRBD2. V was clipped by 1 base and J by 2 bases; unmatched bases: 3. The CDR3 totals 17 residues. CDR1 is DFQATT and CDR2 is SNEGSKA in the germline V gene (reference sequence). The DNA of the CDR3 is TGCAGTGCTAGAGGGACTAGCGGGAGGGTCACCTACAATGAGCAGTTCTTC. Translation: CSARGTSGRVTYNEQFF.

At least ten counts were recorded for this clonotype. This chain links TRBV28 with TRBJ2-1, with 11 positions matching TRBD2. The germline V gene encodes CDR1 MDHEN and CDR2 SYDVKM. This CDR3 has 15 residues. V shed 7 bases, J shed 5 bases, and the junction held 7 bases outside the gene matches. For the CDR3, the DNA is TGTGCCAGCACCCAACTAGCGGGAGAAGACAATGAGCAGTTCTTC. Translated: CASTQLAGEDNEQFF. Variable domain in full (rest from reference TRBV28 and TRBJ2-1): DVKVTQSSRYLVKRTGEKVFLECVQDMDHENMFWYRQDPGLGLRLIYFSYDVKMKEKGDIPEGYSVSREKKERFSLILESASTNQTSMYLCASTQLAGEDNEQFFGPGTRLTVL.

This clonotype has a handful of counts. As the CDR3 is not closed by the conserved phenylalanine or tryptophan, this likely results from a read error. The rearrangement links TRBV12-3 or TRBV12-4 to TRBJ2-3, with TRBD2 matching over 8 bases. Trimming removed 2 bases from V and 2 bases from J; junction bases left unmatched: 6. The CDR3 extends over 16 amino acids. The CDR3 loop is CASSLSPSGFTDTQYS. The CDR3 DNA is TGTGCCAGCAGTTTATCCCCTAGCGGGTTCACAGATACGCAGTATTCT.

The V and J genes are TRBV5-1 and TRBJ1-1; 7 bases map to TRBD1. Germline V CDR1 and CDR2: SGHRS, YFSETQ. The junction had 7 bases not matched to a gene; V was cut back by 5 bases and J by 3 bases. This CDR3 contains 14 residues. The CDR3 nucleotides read TGCGCCAGCAGGCCAGGGGGAGGCGACACTGAAGCTTTCTTT. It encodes CASRPGGGDTEAFF.

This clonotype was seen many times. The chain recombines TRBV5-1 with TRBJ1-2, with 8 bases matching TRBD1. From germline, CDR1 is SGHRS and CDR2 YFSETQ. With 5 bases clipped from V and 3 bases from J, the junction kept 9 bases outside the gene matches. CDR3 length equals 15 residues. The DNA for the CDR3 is TGCGCCAGCAGACACGGGACAGGACGTGACTATGGCTACACCTTC. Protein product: CASRHGTGRDYGYTF.

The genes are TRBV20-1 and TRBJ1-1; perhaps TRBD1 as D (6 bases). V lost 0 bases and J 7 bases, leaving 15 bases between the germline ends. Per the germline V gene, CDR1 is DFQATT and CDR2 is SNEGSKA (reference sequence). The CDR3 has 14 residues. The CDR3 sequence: CSARDRRGQGEAFF. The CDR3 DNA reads TGCAGTGCTAGAGATCGTCGGGGGCAAGGTGAAGCTTTCTTT.

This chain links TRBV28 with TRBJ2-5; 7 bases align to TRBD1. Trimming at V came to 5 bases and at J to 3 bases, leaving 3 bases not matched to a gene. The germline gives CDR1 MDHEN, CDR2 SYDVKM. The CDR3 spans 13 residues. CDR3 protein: CASSETGKETQYF. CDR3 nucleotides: TGTGCCAGCAGTGAGACAGGGAAAGAGACCCAGTACTTC.

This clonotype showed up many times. DNA for the CDR3: TGCGCCAGCAGCCGAGGAGAGGGGACTAGCGGGAGGATCTACGAGCAGTACTTC. Translation: CASSRGEGTSGRIYEQYF. The chain employs TRBV5-1 and TRBJ2-7, with 15 bases fitting TRBD2. The V gene end was trimmed by 4 bases and the J gene end by 3 bases; junction bases not matched to a gene: 11. The germline V gene has CDR1 SGHRS and CDR2 YFSETQ. The CDR3 is 18 residues long. The variable domain in full, with the rest retrieved from reference TRBV5-1 and TRBJ2-7, is KAGVTQTPRYLIKTRGQQVTLSCSPISGHRSVSWYQQTPGQGLQFLFEYFSETQRNKGNFPGRFSGRQFSNSRSEMNVSTLELGDSALYLCASSRGEGTSGRIYEQYFGPGTRLTVT.

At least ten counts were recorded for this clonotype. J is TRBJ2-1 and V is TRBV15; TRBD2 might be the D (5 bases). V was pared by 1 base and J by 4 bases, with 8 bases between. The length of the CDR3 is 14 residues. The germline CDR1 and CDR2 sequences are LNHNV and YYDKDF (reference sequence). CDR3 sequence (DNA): TGTGCCACCAGCAGAGTTCGGGGATACAATGAGCAGTTCTTC. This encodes CATSRVRGYNEQFF.

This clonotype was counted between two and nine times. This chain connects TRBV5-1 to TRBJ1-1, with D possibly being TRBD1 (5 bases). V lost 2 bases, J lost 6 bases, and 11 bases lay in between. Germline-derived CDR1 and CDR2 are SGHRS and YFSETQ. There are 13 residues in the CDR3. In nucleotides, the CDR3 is TGCGCCAGCAGCTTATTAGGGGCTGCTGAAGCTTTCTTT. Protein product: CASSLLGAAEAFF.

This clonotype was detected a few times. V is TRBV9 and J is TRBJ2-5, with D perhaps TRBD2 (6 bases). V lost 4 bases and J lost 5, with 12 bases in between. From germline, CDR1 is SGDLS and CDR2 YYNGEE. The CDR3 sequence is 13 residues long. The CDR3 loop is CASSPGGIETQYF. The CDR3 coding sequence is TGTGCCAGCAGCCCCGGGGGAATCGAGACCCAGTACTTC.

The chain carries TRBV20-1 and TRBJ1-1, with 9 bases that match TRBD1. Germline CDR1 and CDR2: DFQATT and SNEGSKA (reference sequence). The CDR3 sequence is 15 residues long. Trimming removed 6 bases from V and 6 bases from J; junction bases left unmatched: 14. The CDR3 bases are TGCAGTGCCCGAGCCGGGACAGGGACGAGATCTGAAGCTTTCTTT. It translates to CSARAGTGTRSEAFF.

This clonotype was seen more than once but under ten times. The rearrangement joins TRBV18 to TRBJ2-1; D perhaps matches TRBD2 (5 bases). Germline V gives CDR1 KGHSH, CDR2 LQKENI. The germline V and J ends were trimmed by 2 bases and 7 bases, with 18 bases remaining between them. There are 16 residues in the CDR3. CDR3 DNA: TGTGCCAGCTCACCATTGCCCCCGGGGTTACCTAATGAGCAGTTCTTC. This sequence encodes CASSPLPPGLPNEQFF.

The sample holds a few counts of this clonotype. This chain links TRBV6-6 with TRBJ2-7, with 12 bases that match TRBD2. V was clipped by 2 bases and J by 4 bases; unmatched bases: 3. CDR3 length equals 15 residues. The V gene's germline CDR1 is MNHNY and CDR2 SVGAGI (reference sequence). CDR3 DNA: TGTGCCAGCAGTTACGCGACTAGCGGGGGATACGAGCAGTACTTC. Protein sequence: CASSYATSGGYEQYF.